The sequence of this T cell receptor (beta chain) was determined in a study of T cell repertoires in cytomegalovirus infection. There are 12 residues in the CDR3. Germline V gene lookup returns CDR1 SGHRS and CDR2 YFSETQ. V dropped 3 bases and J dropped 10 bases, with 14 bases sitting between them. TCRdb itself ran the reads through MiXCR, one entry per CDR3 protein. Among about 530,000 distinct CDR3 sequences, around a quarter were seen once, and the ten largest hold under 15%. This clonotype has just a few counts. This TCR was sampled from a human donor in good health (CMV status not recorded). Some clones in this sample may be carry-over from other donors' samples. This chain connects TRBV5-1 to TRBJ2-7, with D perhaps matching TRBD1 (6 bases). The sample consisted of PBMCs. The CDR3 sequence: CASSSPGHGQYF. The CDR3 nucleotides are TGCGCCAGCAGCTCGCCGGGACATGGACAGTACTTC.